The present entry profiles one TCR beta chain with its context. Its antigen remains unknown. The record originates from a study of cytomegalovirus exposure and HLA in healthy donors. Study-level results: Later, an analysis found that common viral pathogens appeared to be linked with several of the most significant clusters.

PCR involved 60 Vbeta and 13 Jbeta primers. Assay used: immunoSEQ multiplex PCR; TCRdb lists only in-frame clones, some missing. The sample comprises 150,000 or so clones, approximately 85% of which are singletons, and about 2.1% rests with the top ten. Germline CDR1 MNHNS, CDR2 SASEGT. The CDR3 is made up of 16 amino acids. V lost 2 bases, J lost 8 bases, and 18 bases lay in between. The V gene is TRBV6-1, the J gene TRBJ1-4; D not certain. The receptor was derived from a man aged 18-30 years in good health and CMV-seropositive. The sequencing input was PBMCs. For the CDR3, the DNA is TGTGCCAGCAGTGAAAACAATCGGGGAGGGAAAGAAAAACTGTTTTTT. Amino acid sequence: CASSENNRGGKEKLFF.